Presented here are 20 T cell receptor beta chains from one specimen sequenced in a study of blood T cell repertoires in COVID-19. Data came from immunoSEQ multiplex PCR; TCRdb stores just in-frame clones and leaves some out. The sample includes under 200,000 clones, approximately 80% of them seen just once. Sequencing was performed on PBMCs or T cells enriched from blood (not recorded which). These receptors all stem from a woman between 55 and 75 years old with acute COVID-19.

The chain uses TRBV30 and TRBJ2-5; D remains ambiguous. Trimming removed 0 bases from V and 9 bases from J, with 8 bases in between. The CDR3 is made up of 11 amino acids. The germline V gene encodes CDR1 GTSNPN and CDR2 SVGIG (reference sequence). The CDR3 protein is CAWSVIGAQYF. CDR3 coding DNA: TGTGCCTGGAGTGTGATCGGTGCCCAGTACTTC.

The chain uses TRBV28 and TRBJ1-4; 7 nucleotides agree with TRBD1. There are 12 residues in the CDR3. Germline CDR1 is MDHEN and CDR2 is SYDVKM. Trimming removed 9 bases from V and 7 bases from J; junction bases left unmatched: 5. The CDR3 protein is CASRQGSEKLFF. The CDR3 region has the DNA TGTGCCAGTAGACAGGGTAGTGAAAAACTGTTTTTT.

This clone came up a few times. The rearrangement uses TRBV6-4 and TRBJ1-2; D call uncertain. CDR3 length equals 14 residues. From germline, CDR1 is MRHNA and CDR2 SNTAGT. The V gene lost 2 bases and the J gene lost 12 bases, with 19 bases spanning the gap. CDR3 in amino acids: CASSDVAGSGYHTF. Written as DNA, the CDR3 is TGTGCCAGCAGTGACGTAGCCGGGAGCGGGTATCACACCTTC.

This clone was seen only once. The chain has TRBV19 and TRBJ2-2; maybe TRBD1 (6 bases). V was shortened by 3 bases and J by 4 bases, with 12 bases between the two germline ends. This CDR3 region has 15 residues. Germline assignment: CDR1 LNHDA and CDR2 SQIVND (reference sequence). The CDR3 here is CASSIWGPGTGELFF. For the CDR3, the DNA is TGTGCCAGTAGTATCTGGGGGCCGGGCACCGGGGAGCTGTTTTTT.

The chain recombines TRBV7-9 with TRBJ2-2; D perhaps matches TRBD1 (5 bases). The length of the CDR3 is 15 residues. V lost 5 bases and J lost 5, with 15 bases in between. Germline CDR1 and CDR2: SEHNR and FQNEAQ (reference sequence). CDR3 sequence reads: CASSETEAWTGELFF. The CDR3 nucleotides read TGTGCCAGCAGCGAGACAGAGGCGTGGACCGGGGAGCTGTTTTTT.

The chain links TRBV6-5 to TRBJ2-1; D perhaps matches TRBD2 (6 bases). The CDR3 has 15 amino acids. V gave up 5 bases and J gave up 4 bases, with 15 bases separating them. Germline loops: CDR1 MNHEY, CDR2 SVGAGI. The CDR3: CASSKTGTGYNEQFF. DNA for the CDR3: TGTGCCAGCAGTAAAACCGGGACTGGGTACAATGAGCAGTTCTTC.

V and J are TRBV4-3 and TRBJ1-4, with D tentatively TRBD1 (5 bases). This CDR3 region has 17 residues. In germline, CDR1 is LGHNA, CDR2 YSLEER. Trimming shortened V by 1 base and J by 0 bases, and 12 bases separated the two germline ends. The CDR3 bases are TGCGCCAGCAGCCAAGGCAGGGTCTCCGCAACTAATGAAAAACTGTTTTTT. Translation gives CASSQGRVSATNEKLFF.

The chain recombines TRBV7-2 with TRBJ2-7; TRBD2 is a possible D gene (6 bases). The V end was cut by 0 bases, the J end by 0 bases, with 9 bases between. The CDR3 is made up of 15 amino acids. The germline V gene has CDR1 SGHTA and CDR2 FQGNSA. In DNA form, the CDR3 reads TGTGCCAGCAGCTTAGCCAGCGGGTACTCCTACGAGCAGTACTTC. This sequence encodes CASSLASGYSYEQYF.

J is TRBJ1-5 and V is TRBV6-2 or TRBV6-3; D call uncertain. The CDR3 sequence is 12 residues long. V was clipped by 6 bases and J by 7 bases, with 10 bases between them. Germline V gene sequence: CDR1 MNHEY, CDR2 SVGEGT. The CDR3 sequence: CASSPREQPQHF. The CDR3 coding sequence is TGTGCCAGCAGCCCTAGGGAGCAGCCCCAGCATTTT.

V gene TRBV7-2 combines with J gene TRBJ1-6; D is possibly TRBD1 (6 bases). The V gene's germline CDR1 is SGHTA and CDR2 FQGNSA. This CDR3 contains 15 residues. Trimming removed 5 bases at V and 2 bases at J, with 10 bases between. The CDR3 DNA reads TGTGCCAGCAGCGGTAGGGGGACCTATAATTCACCCCTCCACTTT. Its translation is CASSGRGTYNSPLHF.

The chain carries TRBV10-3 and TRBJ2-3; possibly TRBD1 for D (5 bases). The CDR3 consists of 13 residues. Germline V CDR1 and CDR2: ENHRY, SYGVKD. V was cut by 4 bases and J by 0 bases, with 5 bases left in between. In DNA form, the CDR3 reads TGTGCCATCAGTGGACAGAGCACAGATACGCAGTATTTT. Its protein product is CAISGQSTDTQYF.

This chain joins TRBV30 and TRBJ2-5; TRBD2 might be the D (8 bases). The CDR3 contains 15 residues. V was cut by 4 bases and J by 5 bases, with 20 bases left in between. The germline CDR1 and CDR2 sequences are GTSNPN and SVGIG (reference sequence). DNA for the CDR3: TGTGCCTGGACCAACTCGGGAGGGGGCTTGGAGACCCAGTACTTC. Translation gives CAWTNSGGGLETQYF.

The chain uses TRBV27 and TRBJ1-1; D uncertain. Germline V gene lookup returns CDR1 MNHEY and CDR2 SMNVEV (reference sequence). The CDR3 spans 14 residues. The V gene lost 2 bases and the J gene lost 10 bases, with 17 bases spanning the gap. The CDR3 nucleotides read TGTGCCAGCAGTTTAAGGTTCGAGTGGGGAGGAGCTTTCTTT. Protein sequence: CASSLRFEWGGAFF.

CDR3 DNA: TGTGCCAGTAGTGTCCGGACAGGGGGCAAGCACGAGCAGTACTTC. Translating it yields CASSVRTGGKHEQYF. The V call is TRBV19, the J call TRBJ2-7, with 11 bases aligning to TRBD1. Germline trimming cut 5 bases from V and 5 bases from J; bases unmatched to any gene: 8. Germline V gives CDR1 LNHDA, CDR2 SQIVND (reference sequence). The CDR3 spans 15 residues.

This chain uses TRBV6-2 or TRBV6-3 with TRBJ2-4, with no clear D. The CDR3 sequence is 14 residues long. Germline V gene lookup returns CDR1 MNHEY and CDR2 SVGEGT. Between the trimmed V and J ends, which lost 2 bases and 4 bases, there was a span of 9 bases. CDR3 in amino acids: CASSYADDKNIQYF. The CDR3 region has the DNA TGTGCCAGCAGTTACGCGGATGATAAAAACATTCAGTACTTC.

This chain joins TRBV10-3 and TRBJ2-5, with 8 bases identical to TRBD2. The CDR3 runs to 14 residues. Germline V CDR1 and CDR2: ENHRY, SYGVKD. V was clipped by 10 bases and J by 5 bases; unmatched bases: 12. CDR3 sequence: CATKQREQVETQYF. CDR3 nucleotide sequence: TGTGCCACCAAGCAGCGGGAGCAGGTGGAGACCCAGTACTTC.

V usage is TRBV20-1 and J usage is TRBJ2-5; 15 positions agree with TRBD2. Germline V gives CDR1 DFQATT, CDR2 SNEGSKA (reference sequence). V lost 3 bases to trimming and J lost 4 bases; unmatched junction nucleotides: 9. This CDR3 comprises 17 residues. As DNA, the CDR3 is TGCAGTGCTAGTCTTTGGACTAGCGGGAGGGGGGGAGAGACCCAGTACTTC. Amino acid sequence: CSASLWTSGRGGETQYF.

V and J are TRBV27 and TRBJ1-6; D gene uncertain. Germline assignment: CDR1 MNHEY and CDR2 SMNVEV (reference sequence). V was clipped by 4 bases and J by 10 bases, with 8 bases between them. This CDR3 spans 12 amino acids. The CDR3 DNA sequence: TGTGCCAGCAGTTCTACTCGGTCACCCCTCCACTTT. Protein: CASSSTRSPLHF.

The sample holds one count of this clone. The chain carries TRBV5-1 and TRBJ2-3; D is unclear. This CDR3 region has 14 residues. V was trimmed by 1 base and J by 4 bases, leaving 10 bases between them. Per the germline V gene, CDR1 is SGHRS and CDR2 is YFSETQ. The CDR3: CASSLSRPPDTQYF. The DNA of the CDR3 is TGCGCCAGCAGCTTGTCGCGGCCGCCAGATACGCAGTATTTT.

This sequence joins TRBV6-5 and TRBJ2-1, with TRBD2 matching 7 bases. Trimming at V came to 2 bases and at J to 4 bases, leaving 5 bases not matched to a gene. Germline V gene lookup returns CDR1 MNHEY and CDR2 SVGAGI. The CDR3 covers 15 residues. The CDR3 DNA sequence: TGTGCCAGCAGTTACGGGAGGGCTGAGTACAATGAGCAGTTCTTC. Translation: CASSYGRAEYNEQFF.